This T cell receptor beta chain was identified in a study of blood T cell repertoires in COVID-19. Grouping used clinical history reported by participants in a survey and questionnaire. Two negative PCRs, clearance, or symptom resolution characterized the recovered Cohort 3 donors. Unmatched junction bases numbered 7, after V lost 1 base and J lost 5 bases. Germline lookup yields CDR1 MDHEN and CDR2 SYDVKM. The CDR3 is made up of 16 amino acids. Per the study methods: The authors estimated nucleated cell counts from reference gene primer amplification. The table came from immunoSEQ multiplex PCR; TCRdb's copy has only in-frame clones and leaves some out. For V, J and clone size, that table is used; D and trimming come from the DNA. The table includes about 170,000 clones, about nine tenths detected once.

Sequenced material: PBMCs or T cells enriched from blood (not recorded which). The clonotype comes from a woman aged 18-29 years who had recovered from COVID-19. This sequence joins TRBV28 and TRBJ2-1; 8 bases fit TRBD2. The CDR3 DNA reads as TGTGCCAGCAGTTTATTGGTAGCGGGACGGCACAATGAGCAGTTCTTC. It encodes CASSLLVAGRHNEQFF.